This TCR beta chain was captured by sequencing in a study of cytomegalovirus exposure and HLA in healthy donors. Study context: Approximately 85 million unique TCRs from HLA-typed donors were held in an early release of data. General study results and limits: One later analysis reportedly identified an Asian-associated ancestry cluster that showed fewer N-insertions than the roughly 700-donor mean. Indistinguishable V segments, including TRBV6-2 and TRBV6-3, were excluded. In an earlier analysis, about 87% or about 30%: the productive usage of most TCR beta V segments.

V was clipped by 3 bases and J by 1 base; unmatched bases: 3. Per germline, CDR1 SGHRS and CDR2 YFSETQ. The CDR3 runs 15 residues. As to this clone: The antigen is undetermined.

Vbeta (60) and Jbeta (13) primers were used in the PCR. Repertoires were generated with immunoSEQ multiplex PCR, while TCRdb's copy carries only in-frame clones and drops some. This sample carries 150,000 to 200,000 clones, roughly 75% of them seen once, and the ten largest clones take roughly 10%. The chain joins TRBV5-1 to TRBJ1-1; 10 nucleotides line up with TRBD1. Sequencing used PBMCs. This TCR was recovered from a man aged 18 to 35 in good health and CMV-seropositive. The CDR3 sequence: CASSWGQGTNTEAFF. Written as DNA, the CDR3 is TGCGCCAGCAGCTGGGGACAGGGGACGAACACTGAAGCTTTCTTT.